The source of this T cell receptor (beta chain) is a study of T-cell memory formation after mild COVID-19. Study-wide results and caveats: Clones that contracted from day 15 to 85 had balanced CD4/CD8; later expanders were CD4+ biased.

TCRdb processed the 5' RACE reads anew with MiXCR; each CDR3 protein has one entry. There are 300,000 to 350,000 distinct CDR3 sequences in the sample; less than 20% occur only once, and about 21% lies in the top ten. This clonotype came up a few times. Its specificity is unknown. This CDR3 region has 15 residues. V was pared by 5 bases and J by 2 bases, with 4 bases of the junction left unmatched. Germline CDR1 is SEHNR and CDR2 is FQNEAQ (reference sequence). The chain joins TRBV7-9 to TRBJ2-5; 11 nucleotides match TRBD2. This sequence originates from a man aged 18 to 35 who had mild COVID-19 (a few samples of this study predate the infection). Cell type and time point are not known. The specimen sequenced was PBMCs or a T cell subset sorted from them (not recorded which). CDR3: CASSLLAGVQETQYF. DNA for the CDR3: TGTGCCAGCAGCCTACTAGCGGGGGTTCAAGAGACCCAGTACTTC.